This TCR beta chain came from a study of post-analysis software for immune sequencing data. Findings and caveats of the study: A few TRBV segments (TRBV5-6, TRBV5-1 and TRBV20-1 among them) occurred more frequently in patients than in controls. Multiple sclerosis patients had significantly lower normalized Chao1 diversity than controls.

This clonotype has ten or more counts. Its antigen remains unidentified. This CDR3 has 13 residues. Germline loops: CDR1 SGHTA, CDR2 FQGNSA. With V trimmed by 5 bases and J by 8 bases, 5 bases remained unmatched. Researchers reported that TCR beta cDNA libraries carried unique molecular identifiers. TCRdb called the PCR reads again in MiXCR, with one record for every CDR3 protein. The sample yields about 540,000 distinct CDR3 sequences, 30% to 40% seen once. The sample comprised blood. The chain joins TRBV7-2 to TRBJ2-1; 8 nucleotides agree with TRBD2. This receptor was obtained from a girl aged 2-17 years with multiple sclerosis. CDR3 residues: CASSVQRGYEQFF. CDR3 nucleotides: TGTGCCAGCAGCGTACAGCGGGGGTATGAGCAGTTCTTC.